The 14 T cell receptor beta chains below come from one sample, sequenced in a study of regulatory T cells in long-lasting Graves disease. Described time point: newly diagnosed GD, antithyroid drugs for less than 3 months. Making the TCR library involved RNA that had been extracted from PBMCs. Arm-PCR with iRepertoire HTBI primers amplified the CDR3 regions for these TCR beta libraries. TCRdb recomputed calls from the multiplex PCR reads with MiXCR, one row per CDR3 protein. The sample has roughly 560,000 distinct CDR3 sequences, 9.5% to 15% seen once. These data were also reused for a study on T cells in Graves' hyperthyroidism and ophthalmopathy.

The sample consisted of peripheral blood mononuclear cells (PBMCs), taken at new diagnosis, from a patient treated with antithyroid drugs. All receptors derive from a woman aged 25-40 years with Graves disease.

Concerning this clonotype: A read error is likely here: a far larger clone is one base away. The missing conserved phenylalanine or tryptophan at the end of this CDR3 makes a read error likely. The rearrangement uses TRBV7-2 and TRBJ2-3; 7 bases are shared with TRBD1. V was clipped by 11 bases and J by 5 bases; unmatched bases: 19. This CDR3 contains 16 residues. Germline-derived CDR1 and CDR2 are SGHTA and FQGNSA. The CDR3 DNA sequence: TGTGCCTGGAGTCGGGGACAGCCCTTTAGTGGAGATACGCAGTATCTT. Amino acid sequence: CAWSRGQPFSGDTQYL.

This clonotype has a handful of counts. The chain has TRBV13 and TRBJ1-2; D is unclear. Germline CDR1 reads PRHDT; CDR2 reads FYEKMQ (reference sequence). The CDR3 contains 9 residues. V was pared by 5 bases and J by 10 bases, with 5 bases between. As DNA, the CDR3 is TGTGCCAGCAGCCCCGACTACACCTTC. It encodes CASSPDYTF.

The chain employs TRBV12-3 or TRBV12-4 and TRBJ1-2; D gene ambiguous. This CDR3 spans 15 amino acids. Trimming removed 4 bases at V and 7 bases at J, with 19 bases between. CDR3 region: CASSYSTSGPGGYTF. The CDR3 DNA is TGTGCCAGCAGTTACTCGACTTCCGGGCCAGGTGGCTACACCTTC.

This clonotype was seen at least ten times. The rearrangement links TRBV20-1 to TRBJ2-7, with 13 bases matching TRBD2. The CDR3 consists of 17 residues. Per the germline V gene, CDR1 is DFQATT and CDR2 is SNEGSKA (reference sequence). V gave up 0 bases and J gave up 4 bases; unmatched junction bases: 9. The CDR3 sequence: CSARDGTSGTGWYEQYF. The DNA for the CDR3 is TGCAGTGCTAGAGACGGGACTAGCGGGACTGGGTGGTACGAGCAGTACTTC.

This clonotype appeared many times. It is likely a read error, because the conserved phenylalanine at the end of the CDR3 is missing. The DNA is omitted, as the CDR3 cannot be located on it reliably, and the CDR3 follows TCRdb's listing. The rearrangement links TRBV9 to TRBJ1-6. Ends included, the CDR3 has 11 residues. Germline CDR1 is SGDLS and CDR2 is YYNGEE. The CDR3 reads CASSVWGLGLD.

This clonotype was counted at least ten times. CDR3 sequence: CASRVRESSTDTQYF. CDR3 nucleotide sequence: TGTGCCAGCAGAGTCCGGGAGTCTAGCACAGATACGCAGTATTTT. The chain employs TRBV2 and TRBJ2-3; tentative D call: TRBD2 (6 bases). V was clipped by 6 bases and J by 0 bases, with 13 bases between them. Germline CDR1 is SNHLY and CDR2 is FYNNEI. The CDR3 sequence is 15 residues long.

This clonotype was detected only a few times. This sequence joins TRBV4-2 and TRBJ2-7, with 13 bases that match TRBD2. With V trimmed by 3 bases and J by 8 bases, 7 bases remained unmatched. Germline V gene data show CDR1 as LGHNA and CDR2 as YNFKEQ. The CDR3 has 15 amino acids. CDR3 sequence (DNA): TGTGCCAGCAGCCACCCCGGGACTAGCGGGACCCAGCAGTACTTC. It translates to CASSHPGTSGTQQYF.

In its sample, this clonotype was seen many times. V is TRBV28 and J is TRBJ1-6, with 7 bases matching TRBD1. With 5 bases clipped from V and 4 bases from J, the junction kept 8 bases outside the gene matches. Looked up from germline, CDR1 is MDHEN and CDR2 is SYDVKM. The length of the CDR3 is 16 residues. The CDR3 is CASSMTGRVYNSPLHF. CDR3 nucleotide sequence: TGTGCCAGCAGTATGACAGGGCGAGTTTATAATTCACCCCTCCACTTT. The entire variable domain, with the rest obtained from reference TRBV28 and TRBJ1-6, is as follows: DVKVTQSSRYLVKRTGEKVFLECVQDMDHENMFWYRQDPGLGLRLIYFSYDVKMKEKGDIPEGYSVSREKKERFSLILESASTNQTSMYLCASSMTGRVYNSPLHFGNGTRLTVT.

Comments on this clonotype: This sequence may be a read error, since a much larger clone differs from it by one base. The rearrangement links TRBV2 to TRBJ2-3; 13 bases match TRBD2. The trim removed 6 bases at V and 2 bases at J, leaving 11 bases unmatched. Germline-derived CDR1 and CDR2 are SNHLY and FYNNEI. The CDR3 runs to 18 residues. CDR3 coding DNA: TGTGCCAGCAGCGTCGGGACTAGCGGGACCCCCATCACAGATACGCAGTATTTT. This encodes CASSVGTSGTPITDTQYF.

This clonotype occurred a few times. The rearrangement uses TRBV10-2 and TRBJ2-1, with 8 positions matching TRBD2. Germline lookup yields CDR1 WSHSY and CDR2 SAAADI. The CDR3 sequence is 14 residues long. V lost 7 bases to trimming and J lost 6 bases; unmatched junction nucleotides: 8. The CDR3 reads CASIKYGTSNEQFF. CDR3 bases: TGCGCCAGCATAAAGTACGGGACTAGCAATGAGCAGTTCTTC.

V is TRBV11-1 and J is TRBJ2-7; unclear D gene. Germline V gene data show CDR1 as SGHAT and CDR2 as FQDESV (reference sequence). The CDR3 has 12 residues. V gave up 0 bases and J gave up 7 bases, with 7 bases separating them. The CDR3 region is CASSLAESEQYF. CDR3 sequence (DNA): TGTGCCAGCAGCTTAGCGGAGAGTGAGCAGTACTTC.

This clonotype has a count of ten or more. The chain employs TRBV6-5 and TRBJ1-1; the D gene is possibly TRBD1 (6 bases). This CDR3 is built from 15 residues. Looked up from germline, CDR1 is MNHEY and CDR2 is SVGAGI. V gave up 4 bases and J gave up 3 bases, with 15 bases separating them. The CDR3: CASSFTGFRHTEAFF. The CDR3 DNA sequence: TGTGCCAGCAGTTTCACAGGGTTTCGGCACACTGAAGCTTTCTTT.

This clonotype has at least ten counts. This rearrangement joins TRBV7-9 to TRBJ2-1; TRBD2 agrees at 8 bases. Germline V gene sequence: CDR1 SEHNR, CDR2 FQNEAQ (reference sequence). The CDR3 has 14 amino acids. V lost 8 bases to trimming and J lost 4 bases; unmatched junction nucleotides: 7. CDR3 nucleotide sequence: TGTGCCAGCGGAACGGCTAGCGGGTACAATGAGCAGTTCTTC. This sequence encodes CASGTASGYNEQFF.

The chain combines TRBV6-1 with TRBJ1-1; D remains unclear. The CDR3 covers 17 residues. Germline V CDR1 and CDR2: MNHNS, SASEGT. V was cut by 2 bases and J by 3 bases, with 19 bases left in between. CDR3 nucleotides: TGTGCCAGCAGTGAAAAAAATAGGATTTATCGGGACACTGAAGCTTTCTTT. This gives the protein CASSEKNRIYRDTEAFF.